Listed below are T cell receptor beta chains from one sample, sequenced in a study of shared clonotypes between healthy human individuals. Assay used: immunoSEQ multiplex PCR; TCRdb lists only in-frame clones, some missing. This table has roughly 2.1 million clones, about 92% appearing once. The sequencing sample was made of naive CD8+ T cells from PBMCs. These receptors all come from a man younger than 35 in good health. Some clones in this sample may be carry-over from other donors' samples. CDR3s include the opening cysteine and the closing phenylalanine or tryptophan. The D gene is left open where the match is weak.

d_gene: .; j_gene: TRBJ2-7; v_gene: TRBV28; CDR3aa: CASSFQGREQYF
d_gene: .; j_gene: TRBJ1-2; v_gene: TRBV5-6; CDR3aa: CASSLAGVGYGYTF
d_gene: .; j_gene: TRBJ2-4; v_gene: TRBV28; CDR3aa: CASSSPMENIQYF
d_gene: TRBD2; j_gene: TRBJ2-5; v_gene: TRBV7-9; CDR3aa: CASSSPRLASEETQYF
d_gene: TRBD1; j_gene: TRBJ1-2; v_gene: TRBV28; CDR3aa: CASRPQGANYGYTF
d_gene: TRBD1; j_gene: TRBJ1-2; v_gene: TRBV7-9; CDR3aa: CASGGTGGTIYGYTF
d_gene: TRBD2; j_gene: TRBJ2-1; v_gene: TRBV2; CDR3aa: CASKRSGSAGEQFF
d_gene: .; j_gene: TRBJ1-1; v_gene: TRBV28; CDR3aa: CASSLYEGPNTEAFF
d_gene: TRBD2; j_gene: TRBJ2-7; v_gene: TRBV6-1; CDR3aa: CASKEGLAGGYEQYF
d_gene: .; j_gene: TRBJ2-7; v_gene: TRBV7-3; CDR3aa: CASSLTGGESEQYF
d_gene: .; j_gene: TRBJ1-3; v_gene: TRBV21-1; CDR3aa: CASSKVQWEQGAFGNTIYF
d_gene: TRBD1; j_gene: TRBJ2-5; v_gene: TRBV15; CDR3aa: CATSRDLDRGIQETQYF
d_gene: TRBD2; j_gene: TRBJ2-7; v_gene: TRBV18; CDR3aa: CASSPAGGDEQYF
d_gene: .; j_gene: TRBJ2-7; v_gene: TRBV9; CDR3aa: CASSVAGENYEQYF
d_gene: .; j_gene: TRBJ2-3; v_gene: TRBV7-3; CDR3aa: CASSLTGLSTDTQYF
d_gene: TRBD1; j_gene: TRBJ2-7; v_gene: TRBV27; CDR3aa: CASRTGVHEQYF
d_gene: .; j_gene: TRBJ2-7; v_gene: TRBV9; CDR3aa: CASSFGPNVTSYEQYF
d_gene: .; j_gene: TRBJ2-5; v_gene: TRBV27; CDR3aa: CASGSISGYQETQYF
d_gene: TRBD2; j_gene: TRBJ2-1; v_gene: TRBV27; CDR3aa: CASSPRDYHEQFF
d_gene: .; j_gene: TRBJ2-1; v_gene: TRBV9; CDR3aa: CASSVGGTPRGNEQFF
d_gene: TRBD1; j_gene: TRBJ2-1; v_gene: TRBV12-5; CDR3aa: CASGLNRGNEQFF
d_gene: .; j_gene: TRBJ1-2; v_gene: TRBV11-3; CDR3aa: CASSHGNSGYTF
d_gene: TRBD1; j_gene: TRBJ2-7; v_gene: TRBV10-3; CDR3aa: CAILLRTGESYEQYF
d_gene: .; j_gene: TRBJ1-1; v_gene: TRBV28; CDR3aa: CASSFAENTEAFF
d_gene: TRBD2; j_gene: TRBJ2-2; v_gene: TRBV27; CDR3aa: CASSFPTSGLAGSGTGELFF
d_gene: TRBD1; j_gene: TRBJ1-1; v_gene: TRBV10-1; CDR3aa: CASSLDRGGTEAFF
d_gene: .; j_gene: TRBJ2-2; v_gene: TRBV7-8; CDR3aa: CASSLAPPGRVNTGELFF
d_gene: .; j_gene: TRBJ2-1; v_gene: TRBV5-6; CDR3aa: CASSSRHNEQFF